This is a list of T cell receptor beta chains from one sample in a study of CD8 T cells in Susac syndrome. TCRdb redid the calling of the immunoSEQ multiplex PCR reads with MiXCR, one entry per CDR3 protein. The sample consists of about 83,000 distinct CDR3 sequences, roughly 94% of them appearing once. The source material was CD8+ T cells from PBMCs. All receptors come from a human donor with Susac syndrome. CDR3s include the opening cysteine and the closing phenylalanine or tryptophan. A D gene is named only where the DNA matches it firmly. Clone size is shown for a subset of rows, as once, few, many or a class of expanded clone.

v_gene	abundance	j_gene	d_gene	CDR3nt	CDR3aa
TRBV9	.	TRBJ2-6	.	TGTGCCAGCAGCGTAGGCCCCCCCTCTGGGGCCAACGTCCTGACTTTC	CASSVGPPSGANVLTF
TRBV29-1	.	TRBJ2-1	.	TGCAGCGTTTTGGGAGGACAGGCCCACTACAATGAGCAGTTCTTC	CSVLGGQAHYNEQFF
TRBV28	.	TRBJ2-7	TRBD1	TGTGCCAGCAGTTCCATGAGATCGGGGCAGGGGGCCTACGAGCAGTACTTC	CASSSMRSGQGAYEQYF
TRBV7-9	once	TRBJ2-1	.	TGTGCCAGCGGGATGTTGGGTGATGAGCAGTTCTTC	CASGMLGDEQFF
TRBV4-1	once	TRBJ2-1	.	TGCGCCAGCAGCCAAGAACAGACTACTTACTCCTACAATGAGCAGTTCTTC	CASSQEQTTYSYNEQFF
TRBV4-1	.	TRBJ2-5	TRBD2	TGCGCCAGCAGCCAAGGGCATAGCGGGAGGGCCGAGGAGACCCAGTACTTC	CASSQGHSGRAEETQYF
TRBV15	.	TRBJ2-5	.	TGTGCCACCAGCGAAAGCAATGGGGGCCTTCAAGAGACCCAGTACTTC	CATSESNGGLQETQYF
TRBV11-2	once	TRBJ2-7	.	TGTGCCAGCAGCTCGATGGTTGGTGAGCAGTACTTC	CASSSMVGEQYF
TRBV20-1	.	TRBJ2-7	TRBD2	TGCAGTGCTCCAAGCGGGAGGGCCGTCGACGAGCAGTACTTC	CSAPSGRAVDEQYF
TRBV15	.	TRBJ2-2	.	TGTGCCACCCTGGGGCGGGATAACACCGGGGAGCTGTTTTTT	CATLGRDNTGELFF
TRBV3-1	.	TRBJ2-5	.	TGTGCCAGCAGCCAAGAAGGAACCGCGGAGACCCAGTACTTC	CASSQEGTAETQYF
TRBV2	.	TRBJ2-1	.	TGTGCCAGCAGTATACTCAGAAATGAGCAGTTCTTC	CASSILRNEQFF
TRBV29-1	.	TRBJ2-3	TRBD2	TGCAGCGTTGTCCCGGTGGTGACTAGCGGGAATTTTCGGGGCACAGATACGCAGTATTTT	CSVVPVVTSGNFRGTDTQYF
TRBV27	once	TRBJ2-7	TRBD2	TGTGCCAGCAGGAAGACTAGCGTCTACGAGCAGTACTTC	CASRKTSVYEQYF
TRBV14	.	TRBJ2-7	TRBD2	TGTGCCAGCAGCCAAGCCTCTAGCGGGAGGGCCCACGAGCAGTACTTC	CASSQASSGRAHEQYF
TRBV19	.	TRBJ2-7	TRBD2	TGTGCCAGTAGTATGGCTAGCGGAGCCTACGAGCAGTACTTC	CASSMASGAYEQYF
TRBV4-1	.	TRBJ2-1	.	TGCGCCAGCAGCCAAGATCGATGGAGATACAATGAGCAGTTCTTC	CASSQDRWRYNEQFF
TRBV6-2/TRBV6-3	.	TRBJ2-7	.	TGTGCCAGCAGTTATTTCCTAAGCAGTACCTACGAGCAGTACTTC	CASSYFLSSTYEQYF
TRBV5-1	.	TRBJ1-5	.	TGCGCCAGCAGCTTGGCCGGGGTAGCGGATCAGCCCCAGCATTTT	CASSLAGVADQPQHF
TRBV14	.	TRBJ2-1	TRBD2	TGTGCCAGCAGCCAAGGGACTAGCCTATACAATGAGCAGTTCTTC	CASSQGTSLYNEQFF
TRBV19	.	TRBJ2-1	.	TGTGCCAGTAGTGAATTAGACTGGAATGAGCAGTTCTTC	CASSELDWNEQFF
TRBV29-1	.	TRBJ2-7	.	TGCAGCGTTGATGGGGGGCCGAGCTCCTACGAGCAGTACTTC	CSVDGGPSSYEQYF
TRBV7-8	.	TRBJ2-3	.	TGTGCCAGCAGCCACTACGTGCAGAGCACAGATACGCAGTATTTT	CASSHYVQSTDTQYF
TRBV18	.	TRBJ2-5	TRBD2	TGTGCCAGCTCACCATCGGGACTAGAAGAGACCCAGTACTTC	CASSPSGLEETQYF
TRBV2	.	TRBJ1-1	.	TGTGCCAGCAGCCGCGGGGGAGGGAAAGCTTTCTTT	CASSRGGGKAFF
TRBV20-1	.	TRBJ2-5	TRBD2	TGCAGTGCTCTTAGCGGGAGATTAGAGACCCAGTACTTC	CSALSGRLETQYF
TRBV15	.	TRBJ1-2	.	TGTGCCACCAGCAGAGAAAGTCAGGGGCTGTACTATGGCTACACCTTC	CATSRESQGLYYGYTF
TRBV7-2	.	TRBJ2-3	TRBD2	TGTGCCAGCAGCCCGGGGGGTGATACGCAGTATTTT	CASSPGGDTQYF
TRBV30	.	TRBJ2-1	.	TGTGCCTGGTGGGACCCCGTGATCCACAATGAGCAGTTCTTC	CAWWDPVIHNEQFF
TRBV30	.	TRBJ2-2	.	TGTGCCTGGAGTGTACAGAGGACCGGGGAGCTGTTTTTT	CAWSVQRTGELFF
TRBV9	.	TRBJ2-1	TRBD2	TGTGCCAGCAGCGTAGGAGGGGGACTAGGTGCAGAGCAGTTCTTC	CASSVGGGLGAEQFF
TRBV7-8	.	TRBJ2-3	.	TGTGCCAGCAGCGACACAGATACGCAGTATTTT	CASSDTDTQYF
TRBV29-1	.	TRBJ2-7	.	TGCAGCGTTGATTCAGGATACGAGCAGTACTTC	CSVDSGYEQYF
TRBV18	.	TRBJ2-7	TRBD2	TGTGCCAGCTCACCACCCGATAGCGGGGGGACCTACGAGCAGTACTTC	CASSPPDSGGTYEQYF
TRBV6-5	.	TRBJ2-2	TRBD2	TGTGCCAGCAGGACTAGCGGGCCCGGGGAGCTGTTTTTT	CASRTSGPGELFF
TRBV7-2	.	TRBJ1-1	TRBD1	TGTGCCAGCAGCGTCGGGACAGGGGGGGAAGCTTTCTTT	CASSVGTGGEAFF
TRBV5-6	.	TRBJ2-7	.	TGTGCCAGCAGCTTGGCTCAATCTAGCTCCTACGAGCAGTACTTC	CASSLAQSSSYEQYF
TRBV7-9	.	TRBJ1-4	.	TGTGCCAGCAGCTCGCTTCGCACCGGGACCGCCAATGAAAAACTGTTTTTT	CASSSLRTGTANEKLFF
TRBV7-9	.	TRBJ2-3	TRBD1	TGTGCCAGCAGCCAAAAGGGGGCCACAGATACGCAGTATTTT	CASSQKGATDTQYF
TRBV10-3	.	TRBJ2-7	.	TGTGCCATCAGTATCTCCGGGAAAAGTGGCGAGCAGTACTTC	CAISISGKSGEQYF